One T cell receptor (beta chain) is described in this entry. Seattle's enrolled individuals joined amid active infection and were then monitored longitudinally. The data originate from a study of blood T cell repertoires in COVID-19. Turning to the study itself: Specimens from acute and convalescent COVID-19 originated in the United States, Italy and Spain. The analysed material was cDNA or gDNA that came from T cells, B-cell-depleted T cells, or PBMCs.

The germline V and J ends were trimmed by 1 base and 6 bases, with 8 bases remaining between them. This CDR3 has 13 amino acids. Looked up from germline, CDR1 is MGHDK and CDR2 is SYGVNS. As processed by the authors: Quantification of nucleated cells was approximated via reference gene primer amplification. The method was immunoSEQ multiplex PCR; TCRdb's version includes in-frame clones alone and lacks a portion of them. V and J calls and clone size are those listed in that table; D and trimming were worked out from the DNA. Among about 350,000 clones listed, over 80% were seen once. The sequence was collected from a woman between 50 and 59 years old with COVID-19, enrolled during active disease. The chain carries TRBV25-1 and TRBJ2-3; TRBD2 is a possible D gene (5 bases). The specimen sequenced was peripheral blood. The CDR3 DNA reads as TGTGCCAGCAGTGAATTCGGGAAGGATACGCAGTATTTT. It is translated as CASSEFGKDTQYF. The entire variable domain, with the rest obtained from reference TRBV25-1 and TRBJ2-3, is as follows: EADIYQTPRYLVIGTGKKITLECSQTMGHDKMYWYQQDPGMELHLIHYSYGVNSTEKGDLSSESTVSRIRTEHFPLTLESARPSHTSQYLCASSEFGKDTQYFGPGTRLTVL.